The 8 T cell receptor beta chains below all came from one sample that was sequenced in a study of read filtering for tumor transcriptome and immune sequencing (TCRdb year 2020). Sequencer: Illumina HiSeq 4000. TCR libraries were built from about 400 ng RNA with the Immunoverse kit, using molecular barcoded adaptors covering alpha/delta and beta/gamma chains. TCRdb took the public reads, trimmed them with fastp at Q25, ran MiXCR for clone calling and kept in-frame beta chains. Identical CDR3 proteins give one entry, which carries the most common genes and DNA. A total of approximately 57,000 distinct CDR3 sequences appear in this sample, 9% to 15% of them only once. Of the sample, 16% falls within the top ten clones. Sequenced sample: a population of CD138-negative cells sorted from bone marrow. Sample cell subset or site, as interpreted from the label and publication: bone marrow mononuclear cells depleted of CD138+ plasma/myeloma cells by negative magnetic selection. The source is a donor aged 40 or older with multiple myeloma.

This clonotype was recorded at least ten times. The CDR3 DNA follows: TGCAGTGCTAGAGATACTGTACAGGGGACAGTAAAATCACCCCTCCACTTT. It yields the protein CSARDTVQGTVKSPLHF. The rearrangement links TRBV20-1 to TRBJ1-6; 7 bases map to TRBD1. The V gene end was trimmed by 0 bases and the J gene end by 10 bases; junction bases not matched to a gene: 15. Germline V lookup: CDR1 DFQATT, CDR2 SNEGSKA (reference sequence). The CDR3 has 17 residues.

The sample holds many counts of this clonotype. The chain carries TRBV5-1 and TRBJ2-1; D gene ambiguous. The CDR3 runs to 14 residues. V gave up 6 bases and J gave up 9 bases, with 19 bases separating them. Germline assignment: CDR1 SGHRS and CDR2 YFSETQ. The CDR3 loop is CASTMSLGKSEQFF. CDR3 sequence (DNA): TGCGCCAGCACCATGTCGCTGGGGAAATCTGAGCAGTTCTTC. Complete variable domain (other parts from reference TRBV5-1 and TRBJ2-1): KAGVTQTPRYLIKTRGQQVTLSCSPISGHRSVSWYQQTPGQGLQFLFEYFSETQRNKGNFPGRFSGRQFSNSRSEMNVSTLELGDSALYLCASTMSLGKSEQFFGPGTRLTVL.

In regard to this clonotype: This may stem from a read error, because a much larger clone lies one nucleotide away. The J gene is TRBJ2-3, the V gene TRBV19, with 7 bases matching TRBD2. Germline-derived CDR1 and CDR2 are LNHDA and SQIVND (reference sequence). Trimming removed 5 bases from V and 7 bases from J; junction bases left unmatched: 12. The CDR3 length is 15 residues. CDR3 in amino acids: CASSPRRGRGNTQYF. Here the CDR3 DNA reads TGTGCCAGTAGTCCTCGGCGGGGGAGGGGAAATACGCAGTATTTT.

At least ten counts were recorded for this clonotype. The chain combines TRBV7-9 with TRBJ2-1; 10 bases map to TRBD1. The CDR3 length is 14 residues. The germline gives CDR1 SEHNR, CDR2 FQNEAQ (reference sequence). The V gene end was trimmed by 5 bases and the J gene end by 5 bases; junction bases not matched to a gene: 3. The CDR3 nucleotides read TGTGCCAGCAGCAGGGGGACAGGGGACAATGAGCAGTTCTTC. It yields the protein CASSRGTGDNEQFF. Full variable domain (missing parts from reference TRBV7-9 and TRBJ2-1): DTGVSQNPRHKITKRGQNVTFRCDPISEHNRLYWYRQTLGQGPEFLTYFQNEAQLEKSRLLSDRFSAERPKGSFSTLEIQRTEQGDSAMYLCASSRGTGDNEQFFGPGTRLTVL.

This clonotype was found many times. The chain couples TRBV5-1 to TRBJ2-5, with 8 bases identical to TRBD1. Germline V CDR1 and CDR2: SGHRS, YFSETQ. V shed 4 bases, J shed 8 bases, and the junction held 16 bases outside the gene matches. CDR3 length: 16 residues. Written as DNA, the CDR3 is TGCGCCAGCAGCCCCCGAACCCAGGGGGCCTTGGTCACCCAGTACTTC. Residues: CASSPRTQGALVTQYF. Full variable domain (outside the CDR3, taken from reference TRBV5-1 and TRBJ2-5): KAGVTQTPRYLIKTRGQQVTLSCSPISGHRSVSWYQQTPGQGLQFLFEYFSETQRNKGNFPGRFSGRQFSNSRSEMNVSTLELGDSALYLCASSPRTQGALVTQYFGPGTRLLVL.

This clonotype showed up just a few times. A much larger clone lies a single base off, so this may be a read error. The rearrangement uses TRBV2 and TRBJ1-2, with 8 bases lining up with TRBD1. The CDR3 has 14 amino acids. CDR1 is SNHLY, CDR2 FYNNEI, per germline. CDR3 sequence (DNA): TGTGCCGGCAGTGGATCTCAGGGGGCGGTTGGCTACACCTTC. This gives the protein CAGSGSQGAVGYTF.

There are many counts of this clonotype. The CDR3 nucleotides are TGTGCCAGCAGTTATTCTGGCAGTCGGGCAGAGACCCAGTACTTC. Translating it yields CASSYSGSRAETQYF. The chain is built from TRBV6-2 or TRBV6-3 and TRBJ2-5; unclear D gene. This CDR3 is 15 amino acids long. Trimming removed 3 bases at V and 4 bases at J, with 15 bases between. Germline CDR1 reads MNHEY; CDR2 reads SVGEGT.

This clonotype showed up many times. This rearrangement joins TRBV7-8 to TRBJ2-1; TRBD2 matches at 15 bases. V lost 5 bases, J lost 12 bases, and 8 bases stayed unmatched. The CDR3 sequence is 15 residues long. The germline CDR1 and CDR2 sequences are SGHVS and FQNEAQ. The DNA of the CDR3 is TGTGCCAGCAGCCCAGGGACTAGCGGGGGGATTAGGCAGTTCTTC. Translating it yields CASSPGTSGGIRQFF.